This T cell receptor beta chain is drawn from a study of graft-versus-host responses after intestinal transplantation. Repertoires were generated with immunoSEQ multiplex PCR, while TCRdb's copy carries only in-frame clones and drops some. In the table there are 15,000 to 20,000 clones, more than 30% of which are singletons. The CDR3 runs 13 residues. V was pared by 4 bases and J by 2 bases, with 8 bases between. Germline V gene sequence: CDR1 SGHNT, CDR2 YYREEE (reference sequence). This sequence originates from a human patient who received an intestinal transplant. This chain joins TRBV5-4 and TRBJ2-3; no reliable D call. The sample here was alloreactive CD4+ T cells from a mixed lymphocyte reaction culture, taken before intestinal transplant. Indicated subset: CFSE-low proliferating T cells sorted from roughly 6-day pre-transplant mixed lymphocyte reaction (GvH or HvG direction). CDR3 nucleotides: TGTGCCAGCAGCCTTATACACACAGATACGCAGTATTTT. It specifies CASSLIHTDTQYF. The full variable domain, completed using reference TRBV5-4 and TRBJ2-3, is ETGVTQSPTHLIKTRGQQVTLRCSSQSGHNTVSWYQQALGQGPQFIFQYYREEENGRGNFPPRFSGLQFPNYSSELNVNALELDDSALYLCASSLIHTDTQYFGPGTRLTVL.